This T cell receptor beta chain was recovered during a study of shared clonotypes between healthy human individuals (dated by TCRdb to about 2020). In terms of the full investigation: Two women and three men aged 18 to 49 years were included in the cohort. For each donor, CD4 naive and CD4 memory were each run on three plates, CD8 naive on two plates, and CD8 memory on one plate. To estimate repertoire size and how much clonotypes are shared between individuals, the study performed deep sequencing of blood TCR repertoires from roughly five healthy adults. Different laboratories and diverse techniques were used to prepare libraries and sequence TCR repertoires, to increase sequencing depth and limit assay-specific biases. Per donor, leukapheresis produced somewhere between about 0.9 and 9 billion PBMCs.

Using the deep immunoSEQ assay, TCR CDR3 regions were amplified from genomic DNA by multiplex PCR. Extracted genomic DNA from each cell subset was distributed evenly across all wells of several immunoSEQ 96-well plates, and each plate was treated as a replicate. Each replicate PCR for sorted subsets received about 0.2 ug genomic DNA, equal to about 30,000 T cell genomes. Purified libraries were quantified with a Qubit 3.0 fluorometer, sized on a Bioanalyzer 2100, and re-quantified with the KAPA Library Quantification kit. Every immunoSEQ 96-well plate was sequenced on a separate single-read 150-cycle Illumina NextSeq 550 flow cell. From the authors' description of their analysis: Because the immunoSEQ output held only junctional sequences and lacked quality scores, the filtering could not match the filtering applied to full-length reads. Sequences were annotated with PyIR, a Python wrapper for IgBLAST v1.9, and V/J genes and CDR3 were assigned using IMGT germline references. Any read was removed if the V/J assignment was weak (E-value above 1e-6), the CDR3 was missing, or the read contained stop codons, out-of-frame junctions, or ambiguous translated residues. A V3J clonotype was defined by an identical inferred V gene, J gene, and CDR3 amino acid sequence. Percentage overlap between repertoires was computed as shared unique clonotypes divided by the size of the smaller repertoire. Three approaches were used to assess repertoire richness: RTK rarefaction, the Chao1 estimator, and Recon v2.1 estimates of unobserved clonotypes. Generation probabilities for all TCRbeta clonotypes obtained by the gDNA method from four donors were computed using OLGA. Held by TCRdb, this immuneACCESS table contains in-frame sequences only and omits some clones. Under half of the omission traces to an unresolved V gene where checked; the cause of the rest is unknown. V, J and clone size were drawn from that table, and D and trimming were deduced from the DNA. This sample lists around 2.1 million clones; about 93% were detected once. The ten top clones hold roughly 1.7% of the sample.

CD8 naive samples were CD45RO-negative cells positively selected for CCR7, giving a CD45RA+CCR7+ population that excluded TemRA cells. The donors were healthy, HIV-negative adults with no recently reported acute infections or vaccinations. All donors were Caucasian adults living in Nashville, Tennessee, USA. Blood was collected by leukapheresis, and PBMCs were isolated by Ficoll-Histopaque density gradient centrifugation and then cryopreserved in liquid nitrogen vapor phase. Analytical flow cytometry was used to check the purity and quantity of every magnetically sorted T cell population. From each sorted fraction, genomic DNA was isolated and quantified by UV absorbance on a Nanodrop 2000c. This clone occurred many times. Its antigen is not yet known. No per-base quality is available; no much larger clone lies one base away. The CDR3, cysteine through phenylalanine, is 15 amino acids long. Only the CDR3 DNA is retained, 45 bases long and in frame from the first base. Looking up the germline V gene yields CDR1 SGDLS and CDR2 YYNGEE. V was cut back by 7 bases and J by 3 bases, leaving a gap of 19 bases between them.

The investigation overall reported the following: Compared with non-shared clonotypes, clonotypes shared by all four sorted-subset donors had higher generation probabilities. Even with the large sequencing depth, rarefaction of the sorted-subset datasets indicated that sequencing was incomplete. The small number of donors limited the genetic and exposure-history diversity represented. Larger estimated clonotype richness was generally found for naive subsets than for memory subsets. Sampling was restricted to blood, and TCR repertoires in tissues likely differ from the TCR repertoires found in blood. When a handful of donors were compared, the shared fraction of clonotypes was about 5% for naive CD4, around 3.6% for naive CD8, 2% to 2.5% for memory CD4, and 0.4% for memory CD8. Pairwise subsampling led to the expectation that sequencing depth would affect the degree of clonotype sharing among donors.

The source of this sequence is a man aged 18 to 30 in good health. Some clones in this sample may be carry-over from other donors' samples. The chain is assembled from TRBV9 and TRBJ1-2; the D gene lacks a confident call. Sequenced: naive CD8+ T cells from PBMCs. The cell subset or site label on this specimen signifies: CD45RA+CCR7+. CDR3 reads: CASFRSGRSYYGYTF. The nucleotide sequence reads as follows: TGTGCCAGCTTCCGGAGCGGAAGGAGTTACTATGGCTACACCTTC.